This T cell receptor (beta chain) is drawn from a study of OX40 agonist ivuxolimab in advanced cancers. Sequenced by immunoSEQ multiplex PCR; TCRdb stores in-frame clones only, minus some. This table has under 85,000 clones, 75% to 85% appearing once. Trimming cost V 3 bases and J 8 bases, with 13 bases left between them. The CDR3 sequence is 14 residues long. Germline loops: CDR1 MNHNS, CDR2 SASEGT. This chain links TRBV6-1 with TRBJ1-4; D might be TRBD1 (5 bases). The input for sequencing was CD4+ or CD8+ T cells sorted from blood, taken in a trial of the OX40 agonist ivuxolimab. This clonotype was obtained from an adult with an advanced solid tumor such as melanoma, head and neck, liver or kidney cancer. CDR3 region: CASSDGDATEKLFF. DNA of the CDR3: TGTGCCAGCAGTGATGGGGACGCAACGGAAAAACTGTTTTTT.